The clone carrying this T cell receptor beta chain was observed a few times. As yet, its antigen is unknown. After removal of 6 bases from V and 4 bases from J, the junction contained 11 bases not matched to a gene. The CDR3 runs 16 residues. Germline CDR1 reads SQVTM; CDR2 reads ANQGSEA. TCRdb re-derived calls from the RT-PCR reads in MiXCR, one entry per CDR3 protein. The table lists about 480,000 distinct CDR3 sequences, 10% to 15% of them singletons, with under 15% in the top ten. These data originate in a study of response to subunit inactivated influenza vaccine. Study conclusions and caveats: With each seasonal influenza vaccination, the authors suggested, few new T cells are recruited.

The material sequenced was PBMCs from blood, taken roughly 46 days after vaccination. This TCR was sampled from a man aged 45-60 years who received an inactivated influenza vaccine. V usage is TRBV29-1 and J usage is TRBJ2-3; 12 nucleotides agree with TRBD1. CDR3 DNA sequence: TGCAGCGTGCTACCCGGGACAGGGGGCGCAGCAGATACGCAGTATTTT. It specifies CSVLPGTGGAADTQYF.